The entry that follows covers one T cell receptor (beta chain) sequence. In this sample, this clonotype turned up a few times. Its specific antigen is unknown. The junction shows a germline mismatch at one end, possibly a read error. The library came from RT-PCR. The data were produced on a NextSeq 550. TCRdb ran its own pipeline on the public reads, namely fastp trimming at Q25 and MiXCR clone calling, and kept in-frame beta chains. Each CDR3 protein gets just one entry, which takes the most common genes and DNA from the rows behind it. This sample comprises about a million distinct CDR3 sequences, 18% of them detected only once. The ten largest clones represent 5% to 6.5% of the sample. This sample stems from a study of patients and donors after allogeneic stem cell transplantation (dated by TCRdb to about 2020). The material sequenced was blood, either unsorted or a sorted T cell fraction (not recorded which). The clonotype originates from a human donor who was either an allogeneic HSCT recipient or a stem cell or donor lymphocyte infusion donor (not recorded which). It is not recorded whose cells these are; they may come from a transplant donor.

The encoded CDR3 is CASSPVKGNYPGNF. The DNA reads as follows: TGTGCCAGCAGTCCCGTTAAAGGGAATTACCCTGGAAATTTT. This chain joins TRBV28 to TRBJ1-3; the D gene cannot be resolved reliably. CDR1 and CDR2 are read off the germline V gene as MDHEN and SYDVKM. Reading from cysteine to phenylalanine, the CDR3 counts 14 amino acids. Left in the record is the CDR3 DNA by itself, 42 bases read in frame from the first base.